This passage covers 18 T cell receptor beta chains from one sample sequenced in a study of cytomegalovirus exposure and HLA in healthy donors. With 60 Vbeta and 13 Jbeta primers, the PCR was carried out. Generated by immunoSEQ multiplex PCR, the TCRdb table keeps only in-frame clones and is missing some. Recorded here are tens of thousands of clones; the top ten clones represent more than 0.45%. The material sequenced was PBMCs. The receptor set was obtained from a man aged 45 to 65 in good health and CMV-seronegative.

The rearrangement links TRBV7-9 to TRBJ2-7, with 7 bases identical to TRBD1. The CDR3 spans 13 residues. The V and J ends lost 5 bases and 3 bases, in that order; junction bases with no gene match: 4. The germline gives CDR1 SEHNR, CDR2 FQNEAQ (reference sequence). CDR3: CASSRDRDYEQYF. In nucleotides, the CDR3 is TGTGCCAGCAGCCGAGACAGGGACTACGAGCAGTACTTC.

J is TRBJ1-4 and V is TRBV5-8; TRBD1 matches 8 bases. V was pared by 4 bases and J by 6 bases, with 8 bases of the junction left unmatched. This CDR3 is built from 15 residues. Germline CDR1 and CDR2: SGHTS and YDEGEE. The DNA for the CDR3 is TGTGCCAGCAGCACCTACGGACAGGGTGATGAAAAACTGTTTTTT. This sequence encodes CASSTYGQGDEKLFF.

The V and J genes are TRBV9 and TRBJ1-4; TRBD1 might be the D (5 bases). The CDR3 has 15 residues. The V gene's germline CDR1 is SGDLS and CDR2 YYNGEE. V was clipped by 3 bases and J by 0 bases, with 9 bases between them. CDR3 in DNA: TGTGCCAGCAGCGACACAGGAGCAACTAATGAAAAACTGTTTTTT. This translates into CASSDTGATNEKLFF.

V is TRBV6-5 and J is TRBJ1-1, with unresolved D. V was clipped by 2 bases and J by 5 bases, with 18 bases between them. The CDR3 covers 16 residues. The germline CDR1 and CDR2 sequences are MNHEY and SVGAGI. The CDR3 region has the DNA TGTGCCAGCAGTTACCCTTTAGAGACTTCGAGGACTGAAGCTTTCTTT. As protein: CASSYPLETSRTEAFF.

This chain joins TRBV28 and TRBJ1-2; tentatively, D is TRBD1 (6 bases). The CDR3 is 12 amino acids. V lost 8 bases and J 4 bases, leaving 11 bases between the germline ends. Germline CDR1 MDHEN, CDR2 SYDVKM. In DNA, the CDR3 is TGTGCCAGCTCCCGGGGGGCCTATGGCTACACCTTC. The encoded protein is CASSRGAYGYTF.

The chain employs TRBV28 and TRBJ2-7; perhaps TRBD2 as D (5 bases). The CDR3 contains 12 residues. The V gene's germline CDR1 is MDHEN and CDR2 SYDVKM. Trimming stripped 7 bases from V and 7 bases from J, with 14 bases between. CDR3 DNA sequence: TGTGCCAGCAATTATTCCCCGGGGGAGCAGTACTTC. The encoded protein is CASNYSPGEQYF.

J is TRBJ2-7 and V is TRBV5-5; TRBD1 matches at 9 bases. Germline CDR1 is SGHKS and CDR2 is YYEKEE (reference sequence). The CDR3 runs 14 residues. V gave up 2 bases and J gave up 3 bases; unmatched junction bases: 3. DNA for the CDR3: TGTGCCAGCAGCTTAACAGGGGGCAACTACGAGCAGTACTTC. This gives the protein CASSLTGGNYEQYF. Together with reference TRBV5-5 and TRBJ2-7, the CDR3 gives the full variable domain: DAGVTQSPTHLIKTRGQQVTLRCSPISGHKSVSWYQQVLGQGPQFIFQYYEKEERGRGNFPDRFSARQFPNYSSELNVNALLLGDSALYLCASSLTGGNYEQYFGPGTRLTVT.

The rearrangement links TRBV19 to TRBJ2-7, with TRBD2 identical over 7 bases. CDR3 length: 13 amino acids. V shed 4 bases and J 2 bases; nucleotides not matched to a gene: 2. CDR1 and CDR2 from the germline V gene are LNHDA and SQIVND (reference sequence). The CDR3 sequence is CASSTLAAYEQYF. As DNA, the CDR3 is TGTGCCAGTAGTACCCTAGCGGCCTACGAGCAGTACTTC. Full variable domain (missing parts from reference TRBV19 and TRBJ2-7): DGGITQSPKYLFRKEGQNVTLSCEQNLNHDAMYWYRQDPGQGLRLIYYSQIVNDFQKGDIAEGYSVSREKKESFPLTVTSAQKNPTAFYLCASSTLAAYEQYFGPGTRLTVT.

This chain links TRBV7-8 with TRBJ2-1, with D perhaps TRBD2 (7 bases). With 1 base removed from V and 1 base from J, the gap between germline ends came to 14 bases. Germline lookup yields CDR1 SGHVS and CDR2 FQNEAQ. CDR3 length: 17 amino acids. In nucleotides, the CDR3 is TGTGCCAGCAGCTTAGGAGGAGGGGGGGCTTCCTACAATGAGCAGTTCTTC. Its translation is CASSLGGGGASYNEQFF.

The chain joins TRBV5-1 to TRBJ2-5; tentatively, D is TRBD2 (7 bases). Germline values: CDR1 SGHRS, CDR2 YFSETQ. CDR3 length: 15 amino acids. The ends were cut back, 0 bases at V and 4 bases at J, with 13 bases in the middle. CDR3 loop: CASSLDGGGSETQYF. DNA of the CDR3: TGCGCCAGCAGCTTGGACGGCGGGGGCTCAGAGACCCAGTACTTC.

This rearrangement joins TRBV28 to TRBJ1-2; 7 bases are a match to TRBD1. The CDR3 sequence is 14 residues long. Germline V gene lookup returns CDR1 MDHEN and CDR2 SYDVKM. V gave up 5 bases and J gave up 8 bases; unmatched junction bases: 11. The CDR3 DNA sequence: TGTGCCAGCAGTACCGAGACAGGGATGCGGGGCTACACCTTC. Protein: CASSTETGMRGYTF.

The gene calls are TRBV28 and TRBJ1-1, with no clear D. Trimming pared 3 bases from V and 5 bases from J, leaving 4 bases between. Germline CDR1 and CDR2: MDHEN and SYDVKM. There are 11 residues in the CDR3. The CDR3 DNA reads as TGTGCCAGCAGTTTCTTGACTGAAGCTTTCTTT. Its protein is CASSFLTEAFF. Together with reference TRBV28 and TRBJ1-1, the CDR3 gives the full variable domain: DVKVTQSSRYLVKRTGEKVFLECVQDMDHENMFWYRQDPGLGLRLIYFSYDVKMKEKGDIPEGYSVSREKKERFSLILESASTNQTSMYLCASSFLTEAFFGQGTRLTVV.

The chain combines TRBV9 with TRBJ2-1, with TRBD2 matching over 9 bases. The CDR3 has 17 amino acids. V gave up 4 bases and J gave up 0 bases; unmatched junction bases: 8. Germline V gene lookup returns CDR1 SGDLS and CDR2 YYNGEE. Here the CDR3 DNA reads TGTGCCAGCAGCTCAGGCGGGGGGGGGAGCTCCTACAATGAGCAGTTCTTC. Translation gives CASSSGGGGSSYNEQFF.

The chain couples TRBV27 to TRBJ2-7, with a tentative D call TRBD1 (5 bases). Trimming left V 7 bases short and J 2 bases short, with 15 bases between. CDR3 length equals 14 residues. From germline, CDR1 is MNHEY and CDR2 SMNVEV (reference sequence). CDR3 amino acids: CASTSARATYEQYF. The CDR3 DNA is TGTGCCAGCACCTCCGCCAGGGCAACCTACGAGCAGTACTTC.

The chain links TRBV7-9 to TRBJ2-2; D unclear. The V gene lost 5 bases and the J gene lost 0 bases, with 13 bases spanning the gap. The germline gives CDR1 SEHNR, CDR2 FQNEAQ (reference sequence). The CDR3 is 16 amino acids. In nucleotides, the CDR3 is TGTGCCAGCAGCATACGAAGGCGGACGAACACCGGGGAGCTGTTTTTT. Its translation: CASSIRRRTNTGELFF.

The chain couples TRBV6-6 to TRBJ1-2, with D hard to call. Between the trimmed V and J ends, which lost 4 bases and 4 bases, there was a span of 10 bases. From germline, CDR1 is MNHNY and CDR2 SVGAGI (reference sequence). This CDR3 has 13 residues. The chain's CDR3 is CASSSNIFYGYTF. The CDR3 DNA reads TGTGCCAGCAGTTCCAACATTTTCTATGGCTACACCTTC.

The chain recombines TRBV28 with TRBJ1-2; 10 bases line up with TRBD1. The ends lost 8 bases at V and 6 bases at J; junction bases unmatched: 6. The CDR3 sequence is 13 residues long. Per the germline V gene, CDR1 is MDHEN and CDR2 is SYDVKM. The CDR3 coding sequence is TGTGCCAGCGGTAGACAGGGGGCCAATGGCTACACCTTC. Its translation: CASGRQGANGYTF.

V usage is TRBV5-1 and J usage is TRBJ2-4, with 10 bases that match TRBD2. CDR1 and CDR2 from the germline V gene are SGHRS and YFSETQ. CDR3 length: 14 residues. Trimming took 0 bases from V and 8 from J; bases not matched to a gene: 2. CDR3: CASSLEAGGYIQYF. The CDR3 region has the DNA TGCGCCAGCAGCTTGGAAGCGGGGGGGTACATTCAGTACTTC.